The source of this T cell receptor (beta chain) is a study of regulatory T cells in long-lasting Graves disease. Building the TCR beta libraries relied on iRepertoire HTBI primers, and CDR3 regions underwent Arm-PCR. TCRdb called the multiplex PCR reads again in MiXCR, with one record for every CDR3 protein. This table has a few hundred thousand distinct CDR3 sequences, around 19% appearing once. This clonotype was seen repeatedly, ten times or more. The time point here: newly diagnosed GD, antithyroid drugs for less than 3 months. Construction of the TCR library relied on RNA isolated from PBMCs. The CDR3 extends over 15 amino acids. Germline V gene data show CDR1 as DFQATT and CDR2 as SNEGSKA (reference sequence). Unmatched junction bases numbered 12, after V lost 5 bases and J lost 5 bases. The sample also formed part of further work on T cells in Graves' hyperthyroidism and ophthalmopathy.

The sample here was peripheral blood mononuclear cells (PBMCs), taken at new diagnosis, from a patient treated with antithyroid drugs. The V and J genes are TRBV20-1 and TRBJ1-1, with TRBD1 identical over 9 bases. This receptor was identified in a woman in her twenties or thirties with Graves disease. The DNA for the CDR3 is TGCAGTGCTCGAACACCCGGGACAGGGTATACTGAAGCTTTCTTT. The encoded protein is CSARTPGTGYTEAFF.